This T cell receptor (beta chain) was found in a study of T cells expressing NK-cell markers. TCRdb reprocessed the 5' RACE reads; each CDR3 protein has one entry and no DNA is given. The sample's table shows about 160,000 distinct CDR3 sequences. The CDR3 extends over 15 amino acids. In germline, CDR1 is PRHDT, CDR2 FYEKMQ (reference sequence). The sequenced material came from blood T cells: a sorted CD56 or NKG2C T cell subset, CD4+ or CD8+ T cells, or bulk PBMC T cells (not recorded which). This clonotype was obtained from a man aged 18-70 years in good health. The gene calls are TRBV13 and TRBJ2-5; TCRdb names TRBD1, which stays unverified in the absence of DNA. The CDR3 sequence is CASSLSGGAQETQYF.